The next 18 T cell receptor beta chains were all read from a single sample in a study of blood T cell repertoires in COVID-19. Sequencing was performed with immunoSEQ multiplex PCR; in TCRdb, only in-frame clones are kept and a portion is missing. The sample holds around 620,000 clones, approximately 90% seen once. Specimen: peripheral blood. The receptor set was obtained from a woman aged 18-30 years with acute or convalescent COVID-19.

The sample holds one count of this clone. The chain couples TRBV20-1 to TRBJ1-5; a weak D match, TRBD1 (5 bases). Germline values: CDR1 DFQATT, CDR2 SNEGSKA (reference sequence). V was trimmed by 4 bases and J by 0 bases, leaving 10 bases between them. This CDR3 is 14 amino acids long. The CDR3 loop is CSATDSNSNQPQHF. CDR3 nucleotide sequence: TGCAGTGCTACTGACAGTAATAGCAATCAGCCCCAGCATTTT.

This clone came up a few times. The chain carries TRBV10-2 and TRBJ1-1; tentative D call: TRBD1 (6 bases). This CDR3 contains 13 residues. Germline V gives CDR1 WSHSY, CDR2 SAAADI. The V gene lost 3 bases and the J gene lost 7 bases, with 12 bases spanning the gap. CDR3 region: CASSEHRDREAFF. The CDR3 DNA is TGCGCCAGCAGTGAACACAGGGATCGTGAAGCTTTCTTT.

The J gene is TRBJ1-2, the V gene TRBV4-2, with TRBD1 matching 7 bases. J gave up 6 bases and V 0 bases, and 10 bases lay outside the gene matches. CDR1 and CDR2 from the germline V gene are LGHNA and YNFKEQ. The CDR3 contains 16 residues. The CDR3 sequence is CASSQDISDRVDGYTF. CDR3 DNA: TGTGCCAGCAGCCAAGATATAAGCGACAGGGTCGATGGCTACACCTTC.

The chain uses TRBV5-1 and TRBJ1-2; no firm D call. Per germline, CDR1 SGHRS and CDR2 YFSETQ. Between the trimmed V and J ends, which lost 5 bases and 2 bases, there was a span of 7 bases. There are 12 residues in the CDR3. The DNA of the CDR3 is TGCGCCAGCAGAGGAGAGAACTATGGCTACACCTTC. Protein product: CASRGENYGYTF.

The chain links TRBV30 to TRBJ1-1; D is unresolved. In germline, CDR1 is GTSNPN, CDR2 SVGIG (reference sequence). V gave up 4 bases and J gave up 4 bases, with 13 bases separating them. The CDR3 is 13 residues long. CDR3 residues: CAWTLEAGTEAFF. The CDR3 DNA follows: TGTGCCTGGACTCTCGAAGCGGGCACTGAAGCTTTCTTT.

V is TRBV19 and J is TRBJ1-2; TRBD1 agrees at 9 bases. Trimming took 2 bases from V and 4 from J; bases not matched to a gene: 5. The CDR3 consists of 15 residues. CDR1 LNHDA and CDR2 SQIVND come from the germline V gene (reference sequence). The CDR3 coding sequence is TGTGCCAGTAGTATAAACGGACAGGGGACCTATGGCTACACCTTC. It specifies CASSINGQGTYGYTF.

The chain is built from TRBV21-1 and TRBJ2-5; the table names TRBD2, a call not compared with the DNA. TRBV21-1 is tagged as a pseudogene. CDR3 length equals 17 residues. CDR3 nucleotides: TGTGCCAGCAGACGGAAACTAGCGGGGCCAAGCCAAGAGACCCAGTACTTC. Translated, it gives CASRRKLAGPSQETQYF.

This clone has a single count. CDR3 coding DNA: TGTGCCAGCAGCGTAGACGGGGGATCGCAAGAGCAGTACTTC. Protein product: CASSVDGGSQEQYF. This chain uses TRBV9 with TRBJ2-7; TRBD2 is a possible D gene (6 bases). Trimming left V 0 bases short and J 7 bases short, with 14 bases between. There are 14 residues in the CDR3. CDR1 is SGDLS and CDR2 is YYNGEE in the germline V gene.

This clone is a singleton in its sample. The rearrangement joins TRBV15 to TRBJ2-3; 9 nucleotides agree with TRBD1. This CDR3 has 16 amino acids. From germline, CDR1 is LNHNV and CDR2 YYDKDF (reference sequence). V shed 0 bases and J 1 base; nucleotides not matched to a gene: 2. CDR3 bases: TGTGCCACCAGCAGAGAATGGGACAGGGGCACAGATACGCAGTATTTT. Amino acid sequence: CATSREWDRGTDTQYF.

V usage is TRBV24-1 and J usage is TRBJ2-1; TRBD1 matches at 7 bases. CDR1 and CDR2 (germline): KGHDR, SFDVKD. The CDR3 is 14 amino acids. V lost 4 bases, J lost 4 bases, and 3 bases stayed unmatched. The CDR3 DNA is TGTGCCACCAGTGACATGGACAGGTACAATGAGCAGTTCTTC. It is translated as CATSDMDRYNEQFF.

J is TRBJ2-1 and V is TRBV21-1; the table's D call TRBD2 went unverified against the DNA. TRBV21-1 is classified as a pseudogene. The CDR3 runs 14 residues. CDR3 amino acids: CASSKGAGRGEQFF. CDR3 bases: TGTGCCAGCAGCAAAGGGGCGGGGAGGGGCGAGCAGTTCTTC.

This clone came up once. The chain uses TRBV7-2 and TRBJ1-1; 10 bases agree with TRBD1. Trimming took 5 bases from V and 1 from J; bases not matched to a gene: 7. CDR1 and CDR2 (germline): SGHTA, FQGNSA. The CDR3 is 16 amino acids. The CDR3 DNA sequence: TGTGCCAGCAGCCATCCGACAGGGGGCGCGAACACTGAAGCTTTCTTT. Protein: CASSHPTGGANTEAFF. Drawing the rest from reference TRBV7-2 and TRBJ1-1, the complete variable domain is GAGVSQSPSNKVTEKGKDVELRCDPISGHTALYWYRQSLGQGLEFLIYFQGNSAPDKSGLPSDRFSAERTGGSVSTLTIQRTQQEDSAVYLCASSHPTGGANTEAFFGQGTRLTVV.

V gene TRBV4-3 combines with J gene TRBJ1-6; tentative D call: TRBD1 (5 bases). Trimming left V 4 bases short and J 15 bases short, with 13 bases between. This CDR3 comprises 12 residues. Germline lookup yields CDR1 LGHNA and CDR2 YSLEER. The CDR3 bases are TGCGCCAGCAGCCCAGGACAAGGAGACCTCCACTTT. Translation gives CASSPGQGDLHF.

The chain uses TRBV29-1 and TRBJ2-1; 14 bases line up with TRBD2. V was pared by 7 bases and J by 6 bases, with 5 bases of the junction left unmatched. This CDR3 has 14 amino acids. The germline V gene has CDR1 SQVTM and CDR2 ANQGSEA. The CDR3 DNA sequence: TGCAGCGCCGCGACTAGCGGGGGGGGCAATGAGCAGTTCTTC. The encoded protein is CSAATSGGGNEQFF.

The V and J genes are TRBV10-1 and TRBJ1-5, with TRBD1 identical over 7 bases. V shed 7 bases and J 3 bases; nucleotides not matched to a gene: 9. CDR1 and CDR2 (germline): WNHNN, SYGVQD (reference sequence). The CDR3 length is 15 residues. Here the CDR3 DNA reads TGCGCCAGCACTAAGGGACAGATTTACAATCAGCCCCAGCATTTT. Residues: CASTKGQIYNQPQHF.

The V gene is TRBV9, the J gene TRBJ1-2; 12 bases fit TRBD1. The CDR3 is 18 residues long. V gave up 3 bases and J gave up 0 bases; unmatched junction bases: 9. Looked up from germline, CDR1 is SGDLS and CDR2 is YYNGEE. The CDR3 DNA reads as TGTGCCAGCAGCGCGGGGACAGGGGGCCTTTCCACTAACTATGGCTACACCTTC. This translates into CASSAGTGGLSTNYGYTF.

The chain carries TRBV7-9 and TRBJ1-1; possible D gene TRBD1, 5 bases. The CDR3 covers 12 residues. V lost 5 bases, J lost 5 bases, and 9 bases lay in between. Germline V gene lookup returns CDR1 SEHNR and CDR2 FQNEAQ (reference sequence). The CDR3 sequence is CASSHSGTEAFF. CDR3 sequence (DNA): TGTGCCAGCAGCCATTCAGGGACTGAAGCTTTCTTT. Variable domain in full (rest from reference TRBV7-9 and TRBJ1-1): DTGVSQNPRHKITKRGQNVTFRCDPISEHNRLYWYRQTLGQGPEFLTYFQNEAQLEKSRLLSDRFSAERPKGSFSTLEIQRTEQGDSAMYLCASSHSGTEAFFGQGTRLTVV.

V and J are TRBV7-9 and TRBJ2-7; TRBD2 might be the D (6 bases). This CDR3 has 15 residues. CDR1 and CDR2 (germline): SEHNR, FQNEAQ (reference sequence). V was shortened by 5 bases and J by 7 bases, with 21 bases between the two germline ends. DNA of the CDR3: TGTGCCAGCAGCCGAGATTGGGACCAAGCGGGTGAGCAGTACTTC. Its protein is CASSRDWDQAGEQYF.